The clone carrying this T cell receptor beta chain has ten or more counts. Its target is unknown. Germline V lookup: CDR1 SQVTM, CDR2 ANQGSEA. This CDR3 comprises 12 residues. Trimming took 6 bases from V and 1 from J, leaving 9 bases between them. TCRdb called the 5' RACE reads again in MiXCR, with one record for every CDR3 protein. Of 2,500 to 3,500 distinct CDR3 sequences in the sample, about 5.8% were seen once. Regarding time point: sample taken at primary tumor resection. Material for sequencing was whole RNA from tumor, nontumor lung or frozen PBMC, left unsorted. The data were obtained in a study of spatial heterogeneity in lung cancer. Study-wide findings and caveats: Coverage of tumor T cells, an estimated figure, was roughly 7% for alpha and 13% to 15% for beta chains. It was found that expanded intratumoral alpha and beta TCR counts tracked tumor mutation counts.

The chain links TRBV29-1 to TRBJ1-1; D might be TRBD1 (5 bases). Here the sequenced sample was lung tumor tissue, taken at surgery. This TCR derives from a male donor with early-stage non-small cell lung cancer. CDR3 sequence (DNA): TGCAGCGTCCTTCAGGGGAACACTGAAGCTTTCTTT. Translation: CSVLQGNTEAFF.